This T cell receptor (beta chain) was observed in a study of T cell responses to AZD1222 COVID-19 vaccine. Study-level information: Second-dose groups at about 4 or about 12 weeks were pooled.

Libraries were prepared by immunoSEQ multiplex PCR; TCRdb keeps only in-frame clonotypes and omits some of them. The sample has 130,000 to 150,000 clones, about nine tenths seen once. Study outcomes and limitations: Reportedly, close to half of spike-specific TCRs are directed against unmutated variant regions. Without day 14 samples, only post-peak T cell repertoires were studied. Spike-specific TCR breadth and depth were elevated following two AZD1222 doses.

For this clone: What it recognizes is unknown.

CDR1 MGHRA and CDR2 YSYEKL come from the germline V gene. This CDR3 spans 17 amino acids. J gave up 2 bases and V 0 bases, and 9 bases lay outside the gene matches. This clonotype originated in an adult in good health. The sequences come from peripheral blood, collected on day 0 of AZD1222 vaccination. This chain uses TRBV4-1 with TRBJ2-7; TRBD2 matches at 8 bases. Written as DNA, the CDR3 is TGCGCCAGCAGCCAAGATCTGGAAGCGGGGGTCCCCTACGAGCAGTACTTC. This sequence encodes CASSQDLEAGVPYEQYF.